The 18 T cell receptor beta chains below come from one sample, sequenced in a study of OX40 agonist ivuxolimab in advanced cancers. The protocol was immunoSEQ multiplex PCR, while the TCRdb copy is restricted to in-frame clones and leaves out a portion. Altogether 75,000 to 90,000 clones are present, about 93% being singletons, with the ten largest covering around 1.1%. Specimen: CD4+ or CD8+ T cells sorted from blood, collected in a trial of the OX40 agonist ivuxolimab. All receptors derive from an adult with an advanced solid tumor such as melanoma, head and neck, liver or kidney cancer.

The chain carries TRBV18 and TRBJ2-1, with a weak D call TRBD2 (6 bases). This CDR3 has 16 amino acids. V was trimmed by 2 bases and J by 7 bases, leaving 18 bases between them. The germline V gene has CDR1 KGHSH and CDR2 LQKENI. The CDR3 DNA reads TGTGCCAGCTCACCAACTGGAGGGTCCAACCCAAATGAGCAGTTCTTC. Its protein is CASSPTGGSNPNEQFF.

This chain joins TRBV18 and TRBJ2-2; maybe TRBD2 (6 bases). The CDR3 loop spans 14 amino acids. V lost 8 bases and J 3 bases, leaving 13 bases between the germline ends. Germline V gene sequence: CDR1 KGHSH, CDR2 LQKENI. The CDR3 region has the DNA TGTGCCAGCACTATAGCGGAGTACACCGGGGAGCTGTTTTTT. Its translation: CASTIAEYTGELFF.

The chain joins TRBV27 to TRBJ1-4, with TRBD1 as a possible D gene (5 bases). Trimming removed 6 bases at V and 1 base at J, with 12 bases between. Germline V gene data show CDR1 as MNHEY and CDR2 as SMNVEV (reference sequence). CDR3 size: 15 residues. The CDR3 loop is CASSLMGGTNEKLFF. The CDR3 DNA reads as TGTGCCAGCAGCCTTATGGGGGGAACTAATGAAAAACTGTTTTTT.

This clone was counted a few times. The chain couples TRBV5-4 to TRBJ2-7; no clear D gene. The germline V gene has CDR1 SGHNT and CDR2 YYREEE (reference sequence). The CDR3 extends over 16 amino acids. Trimming took off 0 bases at V and 0 bases at J, with 13 bases between the two ends. DNA of the CDR3: TGTGCCAGCAGCTTGGCCTCCAGGAAGAGCTCCTACGAGCAGTACTTC. Its translation is CASSLASRKSSYEQYF.

The rearrangement links TRBV19 to TRBJ1-3; tentatively, D is TRBD1 (6 bases). V shed 6 bases and J shed 0 bases, with 15 bases lying between them. This CDR3 region has 16 residues. The germline CDR1 and CDR2 sequences are LNHDA and SQIVND (reference sequence). The CDR3 spells CASRSSGDPSGNTIYF. The CDR3 DNA is TGTGCCAGTAGGTCATCAGGGGACCCCTCTGGAAACACCATATATTTT.

The chain couples TRBV18 to TRBJ1-1; tentative D call: TRBD1 (5 bases). Trimming took 6 bases from V and 4 from J, leaving 15 bases between them. The CDR3 is 14 residues long. The V gene's germline CDR1 is KGHSH and CDR2 LQKENI. This chain's CDR3 is CASSQLEGITEAFF. DNA for the CDR3: TGTGCCAGCTCTCAGCTGGAGGGGATCACTGAAGCTTTCTTT.

The CDR3 nucleotides read TGTGCCAGCAGTCGGGGGCGCGGGTCGGGGGAGCCCCAGCATTTT. Translating it yields CASSRGRGSGEPQHF. This chain links TRBV28 with TRBJ1-5, with a weak D call TRBD1 (6 bases). V shed 5 bases and J shed 8 bases, with 19 bases lying between them. Germline CDR1 and CDR2: MDHEN and SYDVKM. This CDR3 spans 15 amino acids.

This sequence joins TRBV5-1 and TRBJ2-5, with a possible D match to TRBD1 (6 bases). The V gene's germline CDR1 is SGHRS and CDR2 YFSETQ. This CDR3 spans 13 amino acids. V was clipped by 4 bases and J by 5 bases, with 12 bases between them. The CDR3 coding sequence is TGCGCCAGCAGCAGCGACAGGCCTGAGACCCAGTACTTC. It is translated as CASSSDRPETQYF.

V is TRBV30 and J is TRBJ2-7; tentatively, D is TRBD1 (6 bases). Germline V lookup: CDR1 GTSNPN, CDR2 SVGIG (reference sequence). V lost 2 bases to trimming and J lost 2 bases, with 10 bases between them. This CDR3 comprises 13 residues. This chain's CDR3 is CAWSWAGAYEQYF. The CDR3 DNA sequence: TGTGCCTGGAGTTGGGCAGGGGCCTACGAGCAGTACTTC.

This clone was seen once. V gene TRBV6-6 combines with J gene TRBJ2-5, with 10 bases that match TRBD1. CDR3 length: 13 amino acids. CDR1 and CDR2 (germline): MNHNY, SVGAGI (reference sequence). Trimming cost V 10 bases and J 5 bases; bases outside gene matches: 7. CDR3 nucleotide sequence: TGTGCCACCTCGACAGGGGGCGGCGAGACCCAGTACTTC. Residues: CATSTGGGETQYF.

The rearrangement uses TRBV19 and TRBJ2-7; 9 bases are a match to TRBD1. Germline V lookup: CDR1 LNHDA, CDR2 SQIVND (reference sequence). V lost 6 bases, J lost 3 bases, and 6 bases stayed unmatched. CDR3 length equals 14 residues. In nucleotides, the CDR3 is TGTGCCAGTAGCCCCCAGACAGGGGGCTACGAGCAGTACTTC. Translating gives CASSPQTGGYEQYF.

Concerning this clone itself: Its ends do not fully match the called genes, so a read error is possible. The rearrangement uses TRBV18 and TRBJ2-7, with a possible D match to TRBD2 (6 bases). In germline, CDR1 is KGHSH, CDR2 LQKENI. The CDR3 length is 15 residues. CDR3 nucleotide sequence: TGTGCCAGCTCACCCCTGGGCGGGACCTCCTCCGAGCAGTACTTC. Amino acid sequence: CASSPLGGTSSEQYF.

The chain employs TRBV28 and TRBJ2-5; D is ambiguous. In germline, CDR1 is MDHEN, CDR2 SYDVKM. Trimming shortened V by 4 bases and J by 5 bases, and 8 bases separated the two germline ends. The CDR3 contains 12 residues. CDR3 protein: CASSSLGETQYF. In DNA form, the CDR3 reads TGTGCCAGCAGTTCCTTGGGGGAGACCCAGTACTTC.

The rearrangement joins TRBV6-5 to TRBJ1-2; D unresolved. Germline-derived CDR1 and CDR2 are MNHEY and SVGAGI. There are 15 residues in the CDR3. Trimming removed 0 bases from V and 1 base from J, with 9 bases in between. Here the CDR3 reads CASSYSSRLNYGYTF. The DNA of the CDR3 is TGTGCCAGCAGTTACTCGTCTCGGCTTAACTATGGCTACACCTTC.

The chain uses TRBV2 and TRBJ1-1, with a possible D match to TRBD1 (5 bases). Germline lookup yields CDR1 SNHLY and CDR2 FYNNEI. This CDR3 comprises 14 residues. V lost 4 bases and J lost 2, with 11 bases in between. CDR3 region: CASSAGRTNTEAFF. DNA of the CDR3: TGTGCCAGCAGTGCCGGGAGGACAAACACTGAAGCTTTCTTT.

The rearrangement joins TRBV9 to TRBJ2-1, with 13 bases lining up with TRBD2. The V gene end was trimmed by 5 bases and the J gene end by 3 bases; junction bases not matched to a gene: 2. CDR3 length equals 15 residues. Germline V gives CDR1 SGDLS, CDR2 YYNGEE. CDR3 amino acids: CASSGTSGNYNEQFF. The CDR3 DNA is TGTGCCAGCAGTGGGACTAGCGGGAACTACAATGAGCAGTTCTTC.

Only one count was recorded for this clone. The V call is TRBV4-1, the J call TRBJ1-2, with 8 nucleotides matching TRBD1. Germline CDR1 is MGHRA and CDR2 is YSYEKL. The CDR3 contains 15 residues. V lost 2 bases and J lost 8; bases outside the gene matches: 10. The CDR3 here is CASSQPRQGLEGYTF. The CDR3 nucleotides read TGCGCCAGCAGCCAACCTCGACAGGGGCTAGAGGGCTACACCTTC.

The rearrangement links TRBV10-3 to TRBJ1-2, with 12 bases aligning to TRBD1. V was pared by 2 bases and J by 3 bases, with 7 bases of the junction left unmatched. Germline V lookup: CDR1 ENHRY, CDR2 SYGVKD. There are 17 residues in the CDR3. As DNA, the CDR3 is TGTGCCATCAGTGAGGCCGCGGGACAGGGGGCGGACTATGGCTACACCTTC. Protein sequence: CAISEAAGQGADYGYTF.